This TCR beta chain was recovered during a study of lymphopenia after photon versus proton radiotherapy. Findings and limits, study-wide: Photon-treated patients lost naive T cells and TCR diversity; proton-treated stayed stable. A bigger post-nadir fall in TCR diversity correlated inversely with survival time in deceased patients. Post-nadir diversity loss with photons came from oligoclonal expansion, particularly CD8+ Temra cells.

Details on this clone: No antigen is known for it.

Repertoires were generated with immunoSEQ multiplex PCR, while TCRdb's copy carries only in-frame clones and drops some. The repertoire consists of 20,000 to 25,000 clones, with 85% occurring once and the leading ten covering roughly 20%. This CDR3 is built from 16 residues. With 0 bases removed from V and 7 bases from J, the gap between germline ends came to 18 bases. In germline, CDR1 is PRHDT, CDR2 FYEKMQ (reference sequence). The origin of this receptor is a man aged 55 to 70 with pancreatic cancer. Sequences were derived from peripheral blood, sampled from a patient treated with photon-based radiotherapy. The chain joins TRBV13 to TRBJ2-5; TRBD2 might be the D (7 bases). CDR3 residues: CASSLGGGGRPGTQYF. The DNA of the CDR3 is TGTGCCAGCAGCTTAGGAGGCGGGGGCCGACCCGGGACCCAGTACTTC.